The rows below give T cell receptor beta chains drawn from one sample of a study of blood T cell repertoires in COVID-19. Repertoires were generated with immunoSEQ multiplex PCR, while TCRdb's copy carries only in-frame clones and drops some. The table records 250,000 to 300,000 clones, more than 70% of them present only once. What was sequenced was peripheral blood. The receptor source for this set is a man older than 75 with acute or convalescent COVID-19. Each CDR3 is given with its conserved first and last residue. D genes are given only for firm matches. Only some rows state a clone size, as once, few, many or a class for expanded clones.

D gene	V gene	J gene	clone size	CDR3 protein	CDR3 DNA
TRBD1	TRBV4-2	TRBJ1-5	-	CASSPGQVNQPQHF	TGTGCCAGCAGCCCCGGACAGGTCAATCAGCCCCAGCATTTT
-	TRBV24-1	TRBJ2-5	once	CATADTIQETQYF	TGTGCCACCGCCGACACCATACAAGAGACCCAGTACTTC
-	TRBV27	TRBJ2-7	-	CASSLSPDYTWEQYF	TGTGCCAGCAGTTTATCCCCGGACTACACTTGGGAGCAGTACTTC
TRBD2	TRBV4-1	TRBJ2-1	-	CASSPQRERNEQFF	TGCGCCAGCAGCCCCCAGCGGGAGCGGAATGAGCAGTTCTTC
-	TRBV5-1	TRBJ2-1	-	CASSLFTGTYNEQFF	TGCGCCAGCAGCTTGTTTACAGGGACCTACAATGAGCAGTTCTTC
TRBD1	TRBV28	TRBJ2-7	-	CASSSTSTTGIGLYEQYF	TGTGCCAGCAGTTCGACATCGACGACAGGGATTGGGTTATACGAGCAGTACTTC
TRBD2	TRBV27	TRBJ2-1	-	CASSLELLAGGEQFF	TGTGCCAGCAGTTTAGAGCTACTAGCGGGGGGCGAGCAGTTCTTC
TRBD1	TRBV28	TRBJ1-4	-	CASSVTGVDEKLFF	TGTGCCAGCAGTGTTACAGGGGTAGATGAAAAACTGTTTTTT
-	TRBV2	TRBJ1-1	once	CASSVLRNTEAFF	TGTGCCAGCAGTGTGCTACGGAACACTGAAGCTTTCTTT
TRBD1	TRBV18	TRBJ2-1	-	CASSRGVGTGPDNEQFF	TGTGCCAGCTCACGGGGAGTGGGGACAGGGCCAGACAATGAGCAGTTCTTC
-	TRBV12-2	TRBJ1-4	-	CANKVGGGEKLFF	TGTGCAAATAAGGTGGGAGGGGGTGAAAAACTGTTTTTT
-	TRBV10-3	TRBJ2-7	-	CAISLEDRAYEQYF	TGTGCCATCAGTTTGGAGGACAGAGCCTACGAGCAGTACTTC
-	TRBV24-1	TRBJ2-7	-	CATSDSEGGWYEQYF	TGTGCCACCAGTGATTCCGAAGGGGGTTGGTACGAGCAGTACTTC
-	TRBV19	TRBJ1-5	-	CASSINYPNQPQHF	TGTGCCAGTAGTATAAATTATCCGAATCAGCCCCAGCATTTT